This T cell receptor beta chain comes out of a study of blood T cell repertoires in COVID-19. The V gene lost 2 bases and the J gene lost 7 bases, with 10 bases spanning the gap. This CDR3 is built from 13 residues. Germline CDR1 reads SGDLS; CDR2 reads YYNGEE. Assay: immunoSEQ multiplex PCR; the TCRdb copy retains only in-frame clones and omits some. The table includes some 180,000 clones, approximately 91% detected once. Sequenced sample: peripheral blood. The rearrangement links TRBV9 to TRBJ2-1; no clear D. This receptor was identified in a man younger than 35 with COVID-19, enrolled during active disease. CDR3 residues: CASSVGPRNEQFF. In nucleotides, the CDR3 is TGTGCCAGCAGCGTTGGTCCGCGGAATGAGCAGTTCTTC.